Presented here are 3 T cell receptor beta chains from one specimen sequenced in a study of T cell responses to AZD1222 COVID-19 vaccine. The protocol was immunoSEQ multiplex PCR, while the TCRdb copy is restricted to in-frame clones and leaves out a portion. The profile covers some 100,000 clones, with more than 75% appearing a single time and about 3.3% taken by the ten largest. Sequencing was performed on peripheral blood, taken on day 0 of AZD1222 vaccination. Source of these receptors: an adult in good health.

With respect to this clone: A junction end diverges from the germline sequence, so it may reflect a read error. The chain has TRBV28 and TRBJ1-3; D is undetermined. Germline V gives CDR1 MDHEN, CDR2 SYDVKM. This CDR3 contains 14 residues. The CDR3 protein is CASSLLSSGNTIYF. CDR3 bases: TGTGCCAGCAGTTTACTGTCCTCTGGGAACACCATATATTTT.

The chain uses TRBV6-2 or TRBV6-3 and TRBJ2-1; the match to TRBD2 covers 8 bases. The germline gives CDR1 MNHEY, CDR2 SVGEGT. V lost 6 bases, J lost 0 bases, and 7 bases stayed unmatched. This CDR3 is 16 amino acids long. The CDR3 is CASSRSGGSSYNEQFF. CDR3 coding DNA: TGTGCCAGCAGCCGGTCGGGGGGGAGCTCCTACAATGAGCAGTTCTTC.

The chain couples TRBV2 to TRBJ2-2; TRBD1 matches 8 bases. The CDR3 sequence is 15 residues long. V shed 6 bases, J shed 6 bases, and the junction held 9 bases outside the gene matches. Germline V gives CDR1 SNHLY, CDR2 FYNNEI. The CDR3 sequence is CASRGDRGGAGELFF. The CDR3 DNA reads TGTGCCAGCAGGGGAGACAGGGGAGGTGCCGGGGAGCTGTTTTTT.